This T cell receptor beta chain was captured in a study of T cell responses to AZD1222 COVID-19 vaccine. Study conclusions and caveats: There were mostly white British donors and more females than males, and clonal diversity was possibly underestimated. Two AZD1222 administrations were followed by greater Spike-specific TCR breadth and depth.

Libraries were prepared by immunoSEQ multiplex PCR; TCRdb keeps only in-frame clonotypes and omits some of them. The sample has some 160,000 clones, approximately 91% seen once. V gave up 3 bases and J gave up 6 bases, with 18 bases separating them. CDR1 is MDHEN, CDR2 SYDVKM, per germline. This CDR3 is 16 amino acids long. Second-dose schedules of about 4 or about 12 weeks were combined. On this clone itself: Its antigen is not known.

The chain combines TRBV28 with TRBJ2-1, with D possibly matching TRBD2 (7 bases). This TCR was recovered from an adult who received the AZD1222 COVID-19 vaccine. The sample here was peripheral blood, taken 28 days after the second AZD1222 dose. CDR3 region: CASSFPGKGGANEQFF. CDR3 nucleotides: TGTGCCAGCAGTTTTCCGGGAAAGGGGGGGGCCAATGAGCAGTTCTTC.